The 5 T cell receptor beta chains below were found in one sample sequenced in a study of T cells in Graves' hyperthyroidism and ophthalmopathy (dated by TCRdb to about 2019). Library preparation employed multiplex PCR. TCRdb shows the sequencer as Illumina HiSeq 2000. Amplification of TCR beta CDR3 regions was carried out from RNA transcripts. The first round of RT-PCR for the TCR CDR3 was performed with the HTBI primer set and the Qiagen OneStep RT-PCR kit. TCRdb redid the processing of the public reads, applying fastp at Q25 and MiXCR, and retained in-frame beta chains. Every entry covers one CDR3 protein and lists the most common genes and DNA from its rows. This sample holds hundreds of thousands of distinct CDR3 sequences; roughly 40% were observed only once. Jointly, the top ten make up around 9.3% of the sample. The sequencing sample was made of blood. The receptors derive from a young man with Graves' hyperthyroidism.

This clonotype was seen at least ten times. CDR3 nucleotide sequence: TGTGCCAGCAGTTGGACAGGGGCCACTGAAGCTTTCTTT. Encoded protein: CASSWTGATEAFF. This chain connects TRBV12-3 or TRBV12-4 to TRBJ1-1, with TRBD1 matching 9 bases. V lost 4 bases and J lost 4; bases outside the gene matches: 1. The CDR3 consists of 13 residues.

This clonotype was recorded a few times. The CDR3 sequence is CASSPGGLAGTEQYF. The CDR3 DNA follows: TGTGCCAGCAGCCCAGGTGGCCTAGCGGGGACCGAGCAGTACTTC. The rearrangement joins TRBV7-2 to TRBJ2-7; 9 bases map to TRBD2. The CDR3 covers 15 residues. Germline CDR1 SGHTA, CDR2 FQGNSA. The junction had 11 bases not matched to a gene; V was cut back by 5 bases and J by 6 bases.

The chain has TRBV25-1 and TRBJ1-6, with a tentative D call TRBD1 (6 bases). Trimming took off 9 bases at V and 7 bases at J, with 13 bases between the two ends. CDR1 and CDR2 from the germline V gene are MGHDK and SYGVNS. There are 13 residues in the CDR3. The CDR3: CASKQGDNSPLHF. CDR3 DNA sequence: TGTGCCAGTAAACAGGGAGACAATTCACCCCTCCACTTT.

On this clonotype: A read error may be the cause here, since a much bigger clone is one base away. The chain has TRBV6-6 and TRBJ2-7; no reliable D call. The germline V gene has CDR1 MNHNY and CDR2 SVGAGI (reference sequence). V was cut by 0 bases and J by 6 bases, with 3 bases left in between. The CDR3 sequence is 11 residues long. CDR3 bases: TGTGCCAGCAGTTACTCGATCGAGCAGTACTTC. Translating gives CASSYSIEQYF.

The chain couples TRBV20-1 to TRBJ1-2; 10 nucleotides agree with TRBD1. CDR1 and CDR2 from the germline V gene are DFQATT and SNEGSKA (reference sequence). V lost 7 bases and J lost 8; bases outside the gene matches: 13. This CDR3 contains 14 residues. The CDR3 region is CSVSRDRGFEGYTF. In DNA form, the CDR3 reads TGCAGTGTATCCCGGGACAGGGGATTTGAAGGCTACACCTTC.